These 32 T cell receptor beta chains originate from one sample sequenced in a study of beta chain features in type 1 diabetes. The whole isolated RNA underwent reverse transcription, so sequencing captured expressed TCRB transcripts. Clones were read by immunoSEQ multiplex PCR, and TCRdb kept only the in-frame ones, dropping some. In the table there are some 240,000 clones, roughly a tenth of which are singletons. Sequenced sample: central memory CD4+ T cells from blood. The receptors were gathered from a man aged 18 to 30 in good health.

The chain carries TRBV11-2 and TRBJ2-3; 10 bases fit TRBD2. Trimming removed 5 bases from V and 4 bases from J; junction bases left unmatched: 3. Germline-derived CDR1 and CDR2 are SGHAT and FQNNGV. The CDR3 runs 14 residues. CDR3: CASSRGTSADTQYF. CDR3 bases: TGTGCCAGCAGCCGTGGGACTAGCGCAGATACGCAGTATTTT. Drawing the rest from reference TRBV11-2 and TRBJ2-3, the complete variable domain is EAGVAQSPRYKIIEKRQSVAFWCNPISGHATLYWYQQILGQGPKLLIQFQNNGVVDDSQLPKDRFSAERLKGVDSTLKIQPAKLEDSAVYLCASSRGTSADTQYFGPGTRLTVL.

The chain combines TRBV15 with TRBJ1-4; weak D call: TRBD1 (5 bases). CDR3 length: 14 residues. Germline values: CDR1 LNHNV, CDR2 YYDKDF (reference sequence). V gave up 5 bases and J gave up 4 bases, with 11 bases separating them. CDR3 loop: CATSQGGDNEKLFF. The DNA for the CDR3 is TGTGCCACCAGCCAGGGCGGGGATAATGAAAAACTGTTTTTT.

This clone was seen only a few times. A much larger clone lies a single base off, so this may be a read error. V usage is TRBV29-1 and J usage is TRBJ2-1; D is uncertain. The V end was cut by 3 bases, the J end by 4 bases, with 19 bases between. The CDR3 consists of 16 residues. Germline-derived CDR1 and CDR2 are SQVTM and ANQGSEA. In DNA form, the CDR3 reads TGCAGCGTTGACCCTGGGCCGGGCTCGGGTTACAATGAGCAGTTCTTC. This codes for CSVDPGPGSGYNEQFF.

This clone was detected a few times. The genes are TRBV4-1 and TRBJ2-7, with D maybe TRBD2 (6 bases). Per germline, CDR1 MGHRA and CDR2 YSYEKL. Trimming stripped 4 bases from V and 4 bases from J, with 20 bases between. This CDR3 is 16 amino acids long. The CDR3 loop reads CASSPGERADPYEQYF. The CDR3 DNA reads TGCGCCAGCAGCCCGGGGGAGCGGGCGGACCCGTACGAGCAGTACTTC.

V is TRBV7-7 and J is TRBJ2-5, with D uncertain. This CDR3 is 14 amino acids long. Germline CDR1 SSHAT, CDR2 FNYEAQ (reference sequence). Trimming cost V 3 bases and J 5 bases, with 13 bases left between them. CDR3 coding DNA: TGTGCCAGCAGCTTTGCCATAAGTGGGGAGACCCAGTACTTC. Its protein is CASSFAISGETQYF.

J is TRBJ2-7 and V is TRBV9; tentatively, D is TRBD1 (6 bases). V shed 0 bases and J shed 0 bases, with 13 bases lying between them. Germline V lookup: CDR1 SGDLS, CDR2 YYNGEE. The CDR3 has 16 amino acids. The chain's CDR3 is CASSVGQGLSSYEQYF. The CDR3, as DNA: TGTGCCAGCAGCGTAGGTCAGGGGTTAAGCTCCTACGAGCAGTACTTC.

This clone was detected ten times or more. The chain has TRBV7-9 and TRBJ2-1; D may be TRBD1 or TRBD2 (5 bases each). The CDR3 has 13 residues. V was pared by 5 bases and J by 11 bases, with 16 bases between. In germline, CDR1 is SEHNR, CDR2 FQNEAQ (reference sequence). The CDR3 here is CASSPQSGTQQFF. CDR3 bases: TGTGCCAGCAGCCCTCAATCCGGGACCCAGCAGTTCTTC.

This clone was counted between two and nine times. The chain has TRBV29-1 and TRBJ1-1; the match to TRBD1 covers 11 bases. This CDR3 contains 17 residues. Looked up from germline, CDR1 is SQVTM and CDR2 is ANQGSEA. J gave up 1 base and V 0 bases, and 7 bases lay outside the gene matches. The CDR3, as DNA: TGCAGCGTTGAAGAGAGGGCCGGGACAGGGGGGAACACTGAAGCTTTCTTT. Amino acids: CSVEERAGTGGNTEAFF. Full variable domain (outside the CDR3, taken from reference TRBV29-1 and TRBJ1-1): SAVISQKPSRDICQRGTSLTIQCQVDSQVTMMFWYRQQPGQSLTLIATANQGSEATYESGFVIDKFPISRPNLTFSTLTVSNMSPEDSSIYLCSVEERAGTGGNTEAFFGQGTRLTVV.

The V and J genes are TRBV28 and TRBJ2-2; TRBD1 agrees at 7 bases. CDR1 is MDHEN, CDR2 SYDVKM, per germline. J was trimmed by 7 bases and V by 9 bases; bases with no gene match: 11. The CDR3 spans 14 residues. The CDR3 sequence is CASLEGQRLGELFF. The CDR3 region has the DNA TGTGCCAGTCTCGAGGGACAGCGCCTCGGGGAGCTGTTTTTT. Variable domain in full (rest from reference TRBV28 and TRBJ2-2): DVKVTQSSRYLVKRTGEKVFLECVQDMDHENMFWYRQDPGLGLRLIYFSYDVKMKEKGDIPEGYSVSREKKERFSLILESASTNQTSMYLCASLEGQRLGELFFGEGSRLTVL.

This clone was seen repeatedly, ten times or more. The same CDR3 arises from other DNA sequences in this sample as well. J is TRBJ2-1 and V is TRBV6-6, with D maybe TRBD2 (6 bases). The CDR3 extends over 15 amino acids. Germline CDR1 reads MNHNY; CDR2 reads SVGAGI (reference sequence). V dropped 0 bases and J dropped 1 base, with 7 bases sitting between them. CDR3: CASSYSSGSYNEQFF. Written as DNA, the CDR3 is TGTGCCAGCAGTTACTCTAGCGGATCCTACAATGAGCAGTTCTTC.

There are a few counts of this clone. This chain uses TRBV5-4 with TRBJ2-7, with 10 bases lining up with TRBD2. CDR3 length equals 14 residues. V lost 4 bases to trimming and J lost 5 bases; unmatched junction nucleotides: 6. CDR1 and CDR2 (germline): SGHNT, YYREEE (reference sequence). CDR3: CASSEREGFDEQYF. CDR3 DNA sequence: TGTGCCAGCAGCGAGCGGGAGGGCTTCGACGAGCAGTACTTC.

The chain links TRBV19 to TRBJ2-7, with 7 bases aligning to TRBD1. The CDR3 spans 13 residues. Germline CDR1 and CDR2: LNHDA and SQIVND (reference sequence). J gave up 5 bases and V 2 bases, and 3 bases lay outside the gene matches. For the CDR3, the DNA is TGTGCCAGTAGTATACAGACAGGGAACGAGCAGTACTTC. Its translation: CASSIQTGNEQYF. Looking up the rest from reference TRBV19 and TRBJ2-7 gives the full variable domain: DGGITQSPKYLFRKEGQNVTLSCEQNLNHDAMYWYRQDPGQGLRLIYYSQIVNDFQKGDIAEGYSVSREKKESFPLTVTSAQKNPTAFYLCASSIQTGNEQYFGPGTRLTVT.

This clone was seen only a few times. Different DNA sequences within this sample yield the same CDR3. The chain uses TRBV5-4 and TRBJ2-6, with D possibly TRBD1 on 6 matching bases. Germline V gene lookup returns CDR1 SGHNT and CDR2 YYREEE (reference sequence). The CDR3 consists of 15 residues. The V end was cut by 4 bases, the J end by 3 bases, with 11 bases between. The CDR3 loop reads CASSAGARGANVLTF. The CDR3 DNA is TGTGCCAGCAGCGCAGGGGCTCGTGGGGCCAACGTCCTGACTTTC.

The chain carries TRBV30 and TRBJ2-1; TRBD1 is a possible D gene (6 bases). V was shortened by 7 bases and J by 3 bases, with 16 bases between the two germline ends. Per germline, CDR1 GTSNPN and CDR2 SVGIG (reference sequence). This CDR3 region has 14 residues. CDR3 nucleotide sequence: TGTGCCTCGCCCCTCGGACAGCGCTACAATGAGCAGTTCTTC. It encodes CASPLGQRYNEQFF. The full variable domain, with the rest looked up from reference TRBV30 and TRBJ2-1, is SQTIHQWPATLVQPVGSPLSLECTVEGTSNPNLYWYRQAAGRGLQLLFYSVGIGQISSEVPQNLSASRPQDRQFILSSKKLLLSDSGFYLCASPLGQRYNEQFFGPGTRLTVL.

The chain is built from TRBV7-2 and TRBJ2-7; 9 positions match TRBD1. Germline V gives CDR1 SGHTA, CDR2 FQGNSA. The CDR3 has 15 residues. With 5 bases clipped from V and 3 bases from J, the junction kept 8 bases outside the gene matches. CDR3 sequence: CASSNRDRANYEQYF. In DNA form, the CDR3 reads TGTGCCAGCAGCAACCGGGACAGGGCTAACTACGAGCAGTACTTC.

The V gene is TRBV18, the J gene TRBJ2-3; 13 bases match TRBD2. This CDR3 is built from 16 residues. The germline V gene encodes CDR1 KGHSH and CDR2 LQKENI. V trimming: 3 bases; J trimming: 5 bases; junction bases outside the gene matches: 5. DNA for the CDR3: TGTGCCAGCTCACCTGGACTAGCGGGAGATCTAGATACGCAGTATTTT. Translation gives CASSPGLAGDLDTQYF.

The chain combines TRBV19 with TRBJ2-2; D uncertain. Trimming pared 5 bases from V and 4 bases from J, leaving 14 bases between. Germline values: CDR1 LNHDA, CDR2 SQIVND (reference sequence). This CDR3 comprises 15 residues. The CDR3 reads CASSLRSGFTGELFF. The CDR3 nucleotides read TGTGCCAGTAGTCTCCGAAGTGGGTTCACCGGGGAGCTGTTTTTT.

The chain employs TRBV11-1 and TRBJ2-7; 7 nucleotides line up with TRBD1. Trimming cost V 2 bases and J 3 bases; bases outside gene matches: 4. The CDR3 is 14 residues long. Per the germline V gene, CDR1 is SGHAT and CDR2 is FQDESV (reference sequence). The DNA of the CDR3 is TGTGCCAGCAGCTTACGACAGGGAAGCTACGAGCAGTACTTC. It is translated as CASSLRQGSYEQYF. The variable domain in full, with the rest retrieved from reference TRBV11-1 and TRBJ2-7, is EAEVAQSPRYKITEKSQAVAFWCDPISGHATLYWYRQILGQGPELLVQFQDESVVDDSQLPKDRFSAERLKGVDSTLKIQPAELGDSAMYLCASSLRQGSYEQYFGPGTRLTVT.

The V gene is TRBV5-4, the J gene TRBJ2-1; TRBD1 or TRBD2 may be the D gene (7 bases each). The germline V and J ends were trimmed by 0 bases and 4 bases, with 11 bases remaining between them. Germline CDR1 and CDR2: SGHNT and YYREEE (reference sequence). CDR3 length: 15 amino acids. The CDR3 region has the DNA TGTGCCAGCAGCTTGGAGCAGGGGGGGTACAATGAGCAGTTCTTC. Protein: CASSLEQGGYNEQFF.

The rearrangement uses TRBV30 and TRBJ1-4; weak D call: TRBD1 (5 bases). The V end was cut by 0 bases, the J end by 6 bases, with 11 bases between. Germline V lookup: CDR1 GTSNPN, CDR2 SVGIG (reference sequence). The CDR3 consists of 14 residues. This CDR3 reads CAWSVGGPDEKLFF. In DNA, the CDR3 is TGTGCCTGGAGTGTGGGGGGTCCCGATGAAAAACTGTTTTTT.

This clone was recorded many times. The chain joins TRBV7-2 to TRBJ2-1; TRBD1 matches at 8 bases. The trim removed 4 bases at V and 8 bases at J, leaving 10 bases unmatched. The germline CDR1 and CDR2 sequences are SGHTA and FQGNSA. The CDR3 is 15 amino acids. This CDR3 reads CASSYLRTGGDEQFF. The CDR3 nucleotides read TGTGCCAGCAGCTACCTACGCACAGGGGGAGATGAGCAGTTCTTC.

This clone was observed a handful of times. The V and J genes are TRBV6-1 and TRBJ2-5, with 9 bases lining up with TRBD2. Germline V gene sequence: CDR1 MNHNS, CDR2 SASEGT. The CDR3 has 15 residues. The ends lost 5 bases at V and 0 bases at J; junction bases unmatched: 4. CDR3 DNA: TGTGCCAGCAGTAGAAGGACTAGCGACCAAGAGACCCAGTACTTC. It specifies CASSRRTSDQETQYF.

Ten or more counts support this clone. The chain recombines TRBV18 with TRBJ2-7; the D is unclear. Between the trimmed V and J ends, which lost 0 bases and 7 bases, there was a span of 10 bases. The CDR3 has 13 amino acids. Germline CDR1 and CDR2: KGHSH and LQKENI. The chain's CDR3 is CASSPPSTGEQYF. The CDR3 region has the DNA TGTGCCAGCTCACCACCGAGCACCGGGGAGCAGTACTTC.

The chain has TRBV28 and TRBJ2-7; D may be TRBD1 (5 bases). V was clipped by 1 base and J by 1 base, with 14 bases between them. Looked up from germline, CDR1 is MDHEN and CDR2 is SYDVKM. The CDR3 loop spans 16 amino acids. The CDR3 loop reads CASSLLAGSYSYEQYF. As DNA, the CDR3 is TGTGCCAGCAGTTTATTGGCAGGGTCGTATTCCTACGAGCAGTACTTC.

The chain couples TRBV5-6 to TRBJ2-4, with D maybe TRBD2 (5 bases). The CDR3 is made up of 17 amino acids. Germline CDR1 SGHDT, CDR2 YYEEEE. V lost 0 bases, J lost 3 bases, and 16 bases lay in between. The CDR3 reads CASSLVTSGDYKNIQYF. The CDR3 nucleotides read TGTGCCAGCAGCTTGGTAACGAGCGGAGATTACAAAAACATTCAGTACTTC.

This clone has a count of ten or more. J is TRBJ1-1 and V is TRBV30; D is unresolved. Looked up from germline, CDR1 is GTSNPN and CDR2 is SVGIG (reference sequence). The CDR3 consists of 11 residues. With 5 bases removed from V and 7 bases from J, the gap between germline ends came to 11 bases. The CDR3 nucleotides read TGTGCCTGGGGACTCCTAATTGAAGCTTTCTTT. Protein product: CAWGLLIEAFF.

The chain has TRBV6-6 and TRBJ2-7, with 8 bases identical to TRBD2. V lost 4 bases, J lost 5 bases, and 10 bases stayed unmatched. Germline CDR1 is MNHNY and CDR2 is SVGAGI (reference sequence). The CDR3 has 15 amino acids. CDR3 residues: CASSSLGGRFHEQYF. As DNA, the CDR3 is TGTGCCAGCAGTTCCTTGGGCGGGAGGTTCCACGAGCAGTACTTC.

This clone has only a few counts. The chain carries TRBV4-1 and TRBJ1-2; D not resolved. Germline V gene data show CDR1 as MGHRA and CDR2 as YSYEKL. The V end lost 0 bases, the J end lost 2 bases, and 7 bases lay between the germline ends. The length of the CDR3 is 14 residues. CDR3 nucleotides: TGCGCCAGCAGCCAAGAGAGTCTGAACTATGGCTACACCTTC. This sequence encodes CASSQESLNYGYTF.

There are a few counts of this clone. CDR3 sequence reads: CASSPVRPPYNEQFF. The CDR3 nucleotides are TGTGCCAGCAGCCCAGTTAGGCCGCCCTACAATGAGCAGTTCTTC. The chain carries TRBV7-2 and TRBJ2-1, with no clear D. V lost 5 bases and J lost 2, with 13 bases in between. Per germline, CDR1 SGHTA and CDR2 FQGNSA. The CDR3 runs to 15 residues.

The chain joins TRBV28 to TRBJ2-1; tentative D call: TRBD2 (6 bases). Looked up from germline, CDR1 is MDHEN and CDR2 is SYDVKM. The CDR3 sequence is 21 residues long. Trimming cost V 4 bases and J 8 bases, with 36 bases left between them. The CDR3 DNA sequence: TGTGCCAGCAGTTCCGGATCGCAATGGGCTTTCGTCGGGCGGGATGGGGATGAGCAGTTCTTC. Amino acids: CASSSGSQWAFVGRDGDEQFF. Drawing the rest from reference TRBV28 and TRBJ2-1, the complete variable domain is DVKVTQSSRYLVKRTGEKVFLECVQDMDHENMFWYRQDPGLGLRLIYFSYDVKMKEKGDIPEGYSVSREKKERFSLILESASTNQTSMYLCASSSGSQWAFVGRDGDEQFFGPGTRLTVL.

The V and J genes are TRBV25-1 and TRBJ2-7; either TRBD1 or TRBD2 may fit D (6 bases each). Trimming left V 10 bases short and J 2 bases short, with 24 bases between. CDR1 and CDR2 (germline): MGHDK, SYGVNS. This CDR3 has 16 amino acids. The CDR3 loop is CATSRSGGAITYEQYF. DNA of the CDR3: TGTGCCACCAGCAGATCCGGGGGCGCAATAACCTACGAGCAGTACTTC.

Points on this clone: One end of the junction varies from germline; a read error may be responsible. J is TRBJ1-1 and V is TRBV10-3, with 7 bases that match TRBD1. Germline loops: CDR1 ENHRY, CDR2 SYGVKD. The CDR3 has 14 residues. The CDR3 sequence is CAISDGTANIEAFF. DNA of the CDR3: TGTGCCATCAGTGATGGGACAGCAAACATTGAAGCTTTCTTT.